This T cell receptor (beta chain) was identified during a study of blood T cell repertoires in COVID-19. The data were produced by immunoSEQ multiplex PCR, yet TCRdb's version contains in-frame clones alone and is incomplete. Seen here are almost 200,000 clones, 70% to 90% observed once, and the top ten hold 0.9% to 0.95%. This TCR was sampled from a man between 60 and 75 years old with COVID-19, enrolled during active disease. Sequenced: peripheral blood.

The CDR3 DNA reads as TGTGCCAGCAGCTTAGCAGCAGGGTCTAATGAAAAACTGTTTTTT. Its translation is CASSLAAGSNEKLFF. The chain carries TRBV11-2 and TRBJ1-4; D possibly corresponds to TRBD1 (5 bases). V lost 1 base and J lost 3, with 9 bases in between. Germline values: CDR1 SGHAT, CDR2 FQNNGV. The CDR3 has 15 amino acids.